This TCR beta chain was sequenced during a study of CD8 T cells in ankylosing spondylitis. TCRdb recomputed calls from the 5' RACE reads with MiXCR, one row per CDR3 protein. Counted here are just under 350,000 distinct CDR3 sequences, 14% to 15% occurring once; the ten biggest clones make up 0.85% to 1.4%. Study observations and caveats: Blood of patients with ankylosing spondylitis appeared to be characterized by a TCR beta motif of eight highly homologous variants. Reports say disease-linked clones showed up significantly more in matched ankylosing spondylitis synovial fluid.

This clonotype appeared a few times. Its matching antigen is unknown. CDR1 SGHRS and CDR2 YFSETQ come from the germline V gene. This CDR3 is 16 amino acids long. Trimming removed 4 bases from V and 4 bases from J; junction bases left unmatched: 6. The rearrangement links TRBV5-1 to TRBJ2-2; 11 bases line up with TRBD1. Sequenced: blood, either unsorted or a sorted T cell fraction (not recorded which). This TCR derives from a male donor with ankylosing spondylitis or in good health (not recorded which). CDR3 sequence reads: CASSDTGTGGTGELFF. The DNA of the CDR3 is TGCGCCAGCAGCGATACCGGGACAGGGGGCACCGGGGAGCTGTTTTTT.